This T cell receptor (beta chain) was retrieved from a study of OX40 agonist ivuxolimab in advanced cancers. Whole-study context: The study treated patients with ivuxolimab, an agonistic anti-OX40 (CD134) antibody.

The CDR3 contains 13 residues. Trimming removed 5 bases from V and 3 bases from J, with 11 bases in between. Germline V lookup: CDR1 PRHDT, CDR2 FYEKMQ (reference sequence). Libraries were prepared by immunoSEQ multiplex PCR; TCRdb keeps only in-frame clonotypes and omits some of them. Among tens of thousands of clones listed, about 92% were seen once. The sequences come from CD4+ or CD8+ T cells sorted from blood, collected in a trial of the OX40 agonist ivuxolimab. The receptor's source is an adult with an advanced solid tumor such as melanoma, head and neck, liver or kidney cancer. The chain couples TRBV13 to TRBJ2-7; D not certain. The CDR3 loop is CASSPLNLYEQYF. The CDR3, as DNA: TGTGCCAGCAGCCCCCTCAATCTCTACGAGCAGTACTTC.